The sequence of this T cell receptor beta chain was determined in a study of cytomegalovirus exposure and HLA in healthy donors (dated by TCRdb to the late 2010s). Notes on the research overall: An earlier analysis of approximately 640 of the donors reported 250 to 350 Gb of sequence data and around 110 million unique TCR beta sequences from roughly 180 million T cells. Approximately 300 gigabases of sequencing data and around 80 million unique TCR sequences made up an early release that covered over 550 HLA-typed donors. The genetic ancestry cluster associated with self-reported Caucasian donors included 80% to 90% of the roughly 380 genotyped donors. The study was designed to test whether signatures of past pathogen exposure could be identified by cataloging public T cell receptors. Using immunosequencing, the study profiled T cell repertoires from around 680 subjects and related those repertoires to cytomegalovirus serostatus. In addition to the first cohort of around 670 subjects, a separate validation cohort of over 90 different subjects was used. To predict cytomegalovirus infection status, the study brought together high-throughput TCR immunosequencing, statistical association of individual TCRs with disease status, and machine learning. A later analysis re-analyzed previously published TCR beta repertoires from 666 donors and added high-resolution HLA genotyping to study TCR occurrence patterns. In the later analysis, no new phenotypic data were used to find candidate immune exposures; instead, reliance was placed on TCR beta sequences and their occurrence across donors. To decide whether each TCR beta V gene segment behaved as functional or pseudogenic, an earlier analysis of some 540 of the donors relied on high-throughput TCR beta sequencing. Alongside the repertoire data, information on donor age, sex, ethnicity and CMV serostatus was compiled. In a later genetic analysis, genome-wide SNP genotypes for 398 of the 666 donors were used, and that subset was treated as a discovery cohort. All discovery cohort repertoires had been generated using a single sequencing platform. Class I and class II HLA loci were covered by the typing at four-digit resolution. The number of donors typed differed by locus, with about 629-630 for A, B, C, DRB1 and DQB1, around 560 for DQA1, approximately 580 for DPA1, and under 490 for DPB1. About five DR-DQ haplotypes were treated as single units for association and clustering because of strong linkage in the cohort. Among around 400 genotyped donors of the cohort, an average of approximately 240,000 unique TCR beta nucleotide sequences were sequenced per donor, around 18% of them non-productive. General conclusions and limits of the study: The earlier analysis of 587 of the donors excluded some 15 rarely observed V segments, including chromosome 9 orphons, because counts were too low. Most CMV-associated TCR beta chains appeared to be HLA-restricted in a later analysis, and the HLA associations seemed to be driven largely by CMV exposure. The study listed 150 to 200 TCR beta chains as associated with cytomegalovirus. Three of the identified cytomegalovirus-associated TCR beta chains were confirmed in vitro to be specific for cytomegalovirus antigens. A further reported finding was that TCR beta sequences accurately predicted the HLA-A and HLA-B alleles for most subjects in the first cohort. Correlated functional status among segregating V segments might reflect linkage disequilibrium, but an unknown experimental factor could not be ruled out. The classifier was reported to diagnose cytomegalovirus status with high specificity and sensitivity in both the original cohort and the validation cohort. The presence/absence analyses assumed that sequencing depth was roughly uniform across donors, and that assumption may not be true. A later analysis associated 16,951 TCR beta sequences with specific HLA alleles at a false discovery rate of 0.05. The cohort was sequenced for TCR beta chains only, and without alpha or paired-chain data the features that could be detected were limited. Because HLA typing was unavailable for some donors at each locus, only the typed subset was used in association tests. The only immune exposure information available for the cohort was CMV serostatus. While some public TCRs were present in many individuals, most TCR sequences turned up only very rarely across donors. According to the authors, the approach could potentially be generalized to other disease states and immunological phenotypes. In a later analysis, TCR association rates were found to vary across HLA loci, with the most associated TCRs seen for DRB1 alleles and the fewest for HLA-C alleles. In a later analysis, several top co-occurrence clusters were reported to appear linked to parvovirus B19, influenza, CMV and Epstein-Barr virus. When HLA alleles, especially DR and DQ, strongly co-occurred, attributing TCR associations to individual alleles was difficult. A cluster of highly shared sequence variants was judged likely to be a technical artifact of the sequencing pipeline. Compared with equally common non-associated chains, HLA-associated TCR beta chains in a later analysis were more clonally expanded and had lower generation probabilities. In a later genetic analysis, a missense DCLRE1C variant was associated with V-gene and J-gene trimming of TCR beta chains, and the association was replicated in an independent cohort. Some IMGT-functional V segments, including TRBV6-2 and TRBV6-3, could not be distinguished by the 87-base-pair reads and were therefore excluded. Compared with the approximately 710-donor mean, donors in an Asian-associated ancestry cluster had fewer N-insertions in productive TCRs, according to a later genetic analysis. An earlier analysis of around 540 of the donors showed that most TCR beta V segments appeared in productive rearrangements either about 90% or about 30% of the time, which broadly matched IMGT annotations.

V ends up 1 base short and J 1 base short, with an unmatched junction base count of 5. The CDR3 starts with the cysteine, ends with the phenylalanine, and has 16 residues. Only the CDR3 portion is preserved as DNA: 48 bases, with reading frame beginning at the first base. CDR1 and CDR2, per the germline V gene, are SGHNT and YENEEA. Library preparation used the immunoSEQ multiplex PCR assay. A mixture of 60 forward primers for TCR Vbeta segments and 13 reverse primers for TCR Jbeta segments was used in the multiplex PCR. Amplification of the CDR3 region of rearranged TCR beta genes was performed with a multiplex PCR assay on genomic DNA. On the Illumina HiSeq System, the amplified TCR beta libraries were sequenced as 87-base-pair reads. In the source study's methods: A later analysis tallied 75 million to 95 million unique TCR beta chains across the 550 to 850 repertoires, and some 10 million of those chains were shared by two or more donors. Raw reads were error-corrected and collapsed into unique sequences by a nearest-neighbor algorithm in which closely related sequences were merged to remove PCR and sequencing errors. V, D and J gene segments were assigned by aligning CDR3 sequences to IMGT reference sequences. For a sequence to be retained, a match of at least six nucleotides to both a V gene segment and a J gene segment was required. A rearrangement was called productive if the CDR3 had no stop codons and remained in frame with V and J, and every other rearrangement was called non-productive. Following IMGT convention, CDR3 was defined as the stretch from the second conserved V-encoded cysteine up to the conserved J-encoded phenylalanine. The earlier analysis of 500 to 750 of the donors excluded any sequence lacking an unambiguous match to a single V gene segment. An earlier analysis of 587 of the donors called V segments functional above 56.7% productive rearrangements and segregating when the between-donor standard deviation exceeded 5%. To diagnose cytomegalovirus status from the catalog of TCR beta chain sequences, a statistical classification framework was built. V and J gene assignment, in a later analysis, came from comparing TCR nucleotide sequences with IMGT/GENE-DB human TR gene sequences. The TCRdist pipeline was used in a later analysis to assign CDR3 sequences and most-parsimonious VDJ recombination scenarios. A later analysis defined each TCR beta chain by its CDR3 amino acid sequence plus V-gene family, and excluded reads lacking a unique V-gene family. A later analysis removed several hundred highly shared, low-generation-probability nucleotide sequences to deal with suspected cross-contamination and a sequencing artifact. In a later analysis, a clonal expansion index for each public chain was calculated from normalized within-repertoire ranks of inferred template counts. A later analysis computed generation probabilities with a VDJ recombination model fitted to out-of-frame rearrangements, and checked the results against IGoR. In a later analysis, TCR-TCR, TCR-HLA and TCR-CMV co-occurrence was scored with hypergeometric tests, and a repertoire-size bias correction was applied to TCR pairs. False discovery rates were estimated in a later analysis by permuting HLA or CMV assignments 20 times. In a later analysis, co-occurring TCRs were grouped using DBSCAN, with TCRdist sequence similarity added in when clustering inside HLA-allele-positive subsets. For co-occurrence clustering, repertoires with fewer than 30,000 or more than 120,000 public chains were excluded, along with several repertoires with anomalous nucleotide sharing. TCRdb obtained this table from immuneACCESS and retained in-frame rearrangements with V and J assigned. These tables miss some clones; where compared with another copy, unresolved V genes account for less than half of the shortfall, and the remainder is unexplained. Clone size and the V and J calls come from that table; the DNA yielded D and trimming. For this sample the table gives about 120,000 clones, of which over 65% were detected only once. The ten largest make up roughly 4.2% of the sample.

In total, fewer than 750 healthy bone marrow donors made up the cohort. At the time of sampling, every cohort member was nominally healthy, though immune exposures that went unrecorded were likely present. The donor tested CMV seropositive and was one of the 289 seropositive cohort members. A peripheral blood sample was provided by each donor, and peripheral blood mononuclear cells were used for TCR beta sequencing. The Qiagen DNeasy Blood Extraction Kit was used to extract genomic DNA from the blood cell samples. Concerning this clone itself: Its recognized antigen is unknown. No base qualities exist here, and no much larger clone lies one base off it.

This receptor chain uses TRBV11-3 and TRBJ1-2; the central 8 bases match TRBD1. The specimen was PBMCs. This receptor was taken from a woman between 40 and 55 years old in good health and CMV-seropositive. The encoded CDR3 is CASSLGGQDDNYGYTF. Read as DNA, the sequence is TGTGCCAGCAGCTTAGGGGGACAGGACGATAACTATGGCTACACCTTC.